The 28 T cell receptor beta chains below come from one sample, sequenced in a study of cytomegalovirus exposure and HLA in healthy donors. TCRdb's table, derived via immunoSEQ multiplex PCR, lists solely in-frame clones and lacks some. The sample records roughly 200,000 clones, 80% to 90% being singletons. Sequenced material: PBMCs. The receptors were gathered from a woman in her twenties or thirties in good health and CMV-seronegative.

V is TRBV29-1 and J is TRBJ2-2; a weak D match, TRBD2 (6 bases). Germline V gene sequence: CDR1 SQVTM, CDR2 ANQGSEA. V shed 6 bases and J shed 1 base, with 12 bases lying between them. This CDR3 has 14 residues. The DNA for the CDR3 is TGCAGCGTCCGATCGGGACTGAACACCGGGGAGCTGTTTTTT. It encodes CSVRSGLNTGELFF.

V usage is TRBV18 and J usage is TRBJ1-2; D gene unclear. V was clipped by 6 bases and J by 2 bases, with 16 bases between them. The germline gives CDR1 KGHSH, CDR2 LQKENI. The CDR3 runs to 15 residues. Here the CDR3 reads CASSPAVAFNYGYTF. As DNA, the CDR3 is TGTGCCAGCTCCCCTGCAGTCGCATTCAACTATGGCTACACCTTC.

The DNA for the CDR3 is TGCAGCGTCGCCAAATCTACCCCGTCGGAGCAGTACTTC. Encoded protein: CSVAKSTPSEQYF. V and J are TRBV29-1 and TRBJ2-7; D is unresolved. Trimming stripped 6 bases from V and 7 bases from J, with 19 bases between. Germline CDR1 SQVTM, CDR2 ANQGSEA. CDR3 length equals 13 residues.

This clone appeared a single time. Just one base apart from a much larger clone, this may be a read error. V gene TRBV11-1 combines with J gene TRBJ2-7; 9 nucleotides agree with TRBD1. There are 14 residues in the CDR3. V trimming: 5 bases; J trimming: 2 bases; junction bases outside the gene matches: 4. CDR1 is SGHAT, CDR2 FQDESV, per germline (reference sequence). The CDR3 DNA follows: TGTGCCAGCAGCCCCGGGACAGGGACCTACGAGCAGTACTTC. Its translation is CASSPGTGTYEQYF.

This clone was seen a few times. The chain joins TRBV9 to TRBJ1-5; 9 bases map to TRBD1. From germline, CDR1 is SGDLS and CDR2 YYNGEE. V gave up 0 bases and J gave up 4 bases; unmatched junction bases: 2. The CDR3 contains 15 residues. Written as DNA, the CDR3 is TGTGCCAGCAGCGTAGATGGACAGGGGAATCAGCCCCAGCATTTT. Translating gives CASSVDGQGNQPQHF.

The chain employs TRBV7-9 and TRBJ1-2; D remains ambiguous. The CDR3 runs 12 residues. Deletions cut 8 bases from V and 11 bases from J, with 18 bases between. From germline, CDR1 is SEHNR and CDR2 FQNEAQ (reference sequence). The CDR3 DNA follows: TGTGCCAGCGGAGGCACAACCGCTGGATACACCTTC. It yields the protein CASGGTTAGYTF.

CDR3 nucleotides: TGTGCCAGCAGCTTCTACAGCGGGGGGGCCAATGAGCAGTTCTTC. Translation gives CASSFYSGGANEQFF. V gene TRBV11-3 combines with J gene TRBJ2-1, with 10 bases lining up with TRBD2. Germline CDR1 and CDR2: SGHNT and YENEEA. V was pared by 3 bases and J by 6 bases, with 5 bases of the junction left unmatched. The CDR3 loop spans 15 amino acids.

The chain combines TRBV18 with TRBJ1-1; maybe TRBD1 (6 bases). Between the trimmed V and J ends, which lost 6 bases and 0 bases, there was a span of 14 bases. The CDR3 has 15 residues. Germline V lookup: CDR1 KGHSH, CDR2 LQKENI. CDR3 DNA sequence: TGTGCCAGCTCCTTTGGACAGAAGATGAACACTGAAGCTTTCTTT. It is translated as CASSFGQKMNTEAFF.

The CDR3 reads CASSAVGPYGYTF. The DNA of the CDR3 is TGTGCCAGCAGTGCCGTGGGCCCCTATGGCTACACCTTC. The genes are TRBV25-1 and TRBJ1-2; D uncertain. CDR1 is MGHDK, CDR2 SYGVNS, per germline. This CDR3 has 13 residues. The ends were cut back, 4 bases at V and 4 bases at J, with 10 bases in the middle.

A few counts support this clone. V usage is TRBV5-1 and J usage is TRBJ2-7; tentative D call: TRBD1 (6 bases). The CDR3 loop spans 14 amino acids. Trimming removed 2 bases at V and 0 bases at J, with 9 bases between. CDR1 SGHRS and CDR2 YFSETQ come from the germline V gene. The CDR3, as DNA: TGCGCCAGCAGCTTAATGGACAGCTCCTACGAGCAGTACTTC. It encodes CASSLMDSSYEQYF.

This chain connects TRBV29-1 to TRBJ1-1, with TRBD1 as a possible D gene (5 bases). CDR3 length: 12 amino acids. The germline CDR1 and CDR2 sequences are SQVTM and ANQGSEA. Trimming took 5 bases from V and 4 from J, leaving 11 bases between them. CDR3 sequence: CSVHQGGTEAFF. In DNA form, the CDR3 reads TGCAGCGTTCATCAGGGAGGCACTGAAGCTTTCTTT. Complete variable domain (other parts from reference TRBV29-1 and TRBJ1-1): SAVISQKPSRDICQRGTSLTIQCQVDSQVTMMFWYRQQPGQSLTLIATANQGSEATYESGFVIDKFPISRPNLTFSTLTVSNMSPEDSSIYLCSVHQGGTEAFFGQGTRLTVV.

The rearrangement joins TRBV2 to TRBJ1-2; 9 nucleotides align to TRBD1. The CDR3 runs to 16 residues. Germline V CDR1 and CDR2: SNHLY, FYNNEI. V lost 6 bases, J lost 13 bases, and 21 bases stayed unmatched. CDR3 in amino acids: CASSDRIPGQGSGVTF. The CDR3 DNA sequence: TGTGCCAGCAGCGACCGCATACCGGGACAGGGTTCGGGAGTCACCTTC.

CDR3 in DNA: TGTGCCAGCAGCTTGAGGATTGTGGAGTCGGGCACAGATACGCAGTATTTT. Translating it yields CASSLRIVESGTDTQYF. V and J are TRBV7-8 and TRBJ2-3; D unclear. Germline V CDR1 and CDR2: SGHVS, FQNEAQ. Trimming removed 3 bases at V and 1 base at J, with 17 bases between. CDR3 length: 17 residues.

This clone was recorded once. J is TRBJ2-1 and V is TRBV30; 9 bases align to TRBD2. Germline values: CDR1 GTSNPN, CDR2 SVGIG (reference sequence). The CDR3 loop spans 15 amino acids. The junction had 5 bases not matched to a gene; V was cut back by 3 bases and J by 2 bases. The CDR3, as DNA: TGTGCCTGGAGACCAGGACTAGCGACCTACAATGAGCAGTTCTTC. Protein sequence: CAWRPGLATYNEQFF.

The chain recombines TRBV19 with TRBJ2-7; 8 bases line up with TRBD1. V dropped 0 bases and J dropped 3; count of bases not matched to a gene: 4. The CDR3 runs to 15 residues. CDR1 LNHDA and CDR2 SQIVND come from the germline V gene (reference sequence). In nucleotides, the CDR3 is TGTGCCAGTAGTATAGATGGACAGGGAGGCTACGAGCAGTACTTC. As protein: CASSIDGQGGYEQYF.

The genes are TRBV7-6 and TRBJ1-5; a possible D gene is TRBD1 (6 bases). The germline gives CDR1 SGHVS, CDR2 FNYEAQ. The CDR3 totals 17 residues. Between the trimmed V and J ends, which lost 5 bases and 0 bases, there was a span of 17 bases. For the CDR3, the DNA is TGTGCCAGCAGCCCCGGACTTGGACAGAGTAGCAATCAGCCCCAGCATTTT. It yields the protein CASSPGLGQSSNQPQHF.

The chain carries TRBV2 and TRBJ1-1; D may be TRBD1 (6 bases). The V end was cut by 5 bases, the J end by 10 bases, with 17 bases between. The germline V gene has CDR1 SNHLY and CDR2 FYNNEI. The CDR3 consists of 13 residues. CDR3 nucleotide sequence: TGTGCCAGCAGTAGCGGGGGCGGGTCGGGAGCTTTCTTT. Translation gives CASSSGGGSGAFF. Full variable domain (outside the CDR3, taken from reference TRBV2 and TRBJ1-1): EPEVTQTPSHQVTQMGQEVILRCVPISNHLYFYWYRQILGQKVEFLVSFYNNEISEKSEIFDDQFSVERPDGSNFTLKIRSTKLEDSAMYFCASSSGGGSGAFFGQGTRLTVV.

The chain combines TRBV5-1 with TRBJ1-2; TRBD1 agrees at 7 bases. Losses at the gene ends were 2 bases for V and 0 bases for J; bases not matched to a gene: 7. This CDR3 is 16 amino acids long. CDR1 and CDR2 from the germline V gene are SGHRS and YFSETQ. CDR3 DNA: TGCGCCAGCAGCTTAACAGGGGCGCCCTCTAACTATGGCTACACCTTC. Translating it yields CASSLTGAPSNYGYTF.

The chain joins TRBV6-5 to TRBJ2-7, with D hard to call. The V and J ends lost 2 bases and 0 bases respectively, with 8 bases between them. The length of the CDR3 is 14 residues. CDR1 is MNHEY, CDR2 SVGAGI, per germline. The CDR3 DNA is TGTGCCAGCAGTTACGCTAGAAGCTCCTACGAGCAGTACTTC. Its translation is CASSYARSSYEQYF.

This clone occurred a few times. This chain links TRBV7-3 with TRBJ2-5; D might be TRBD2 (6 bases). The CDR3 covers 14 residues. V lost 0 bases, J lost 4 bases, and 9 bases lay in between. CDR1 and CDR2 (germline): SGHTA, FQGTGA. CDR3 in DNA: TGTGCCAGCAGCTTAACCACTAGCCCAGAGACCCAGTACTTC. Protein: CASSLTTSPETQYF.

In this sample, this clone turned up a few times. The chain employs TRBV28 and TRBJ2-1; 10 bases agree with TRBD2. Germline V gives CDR1 MDHEN, CDR2 SYDVKM. The CDR3 length is 15 residues. Unmatched junction bases numbered 7, after V lost 6 bases and J lost 5 bases. CDR3 sequence reads: CASSTSGASNNEQFF. DNA for the CDR3: TGTGCCAGCAGCACTAGCGGGGCCTCAAACAATGAGCAGTTCTTC.

The V call is TRBV7-9, the J call TRBJ2-7; D perhaps matches TRBD1 (5 bases). CDR3 length: 15 residues. V was trimmed by 4 bases and J by 3 bases, leaving 16 bases between them. Germline lookup yields CDR1 SEHNR and CDR2 FQNEAQ (reference sequence). CDR3 DNA: TGTGCCAGCAGCTCCCTAACCGACAGCCGCTACGAGCAGTACTTC. Translated, it gives CASSSLTDSRYEQYF.

The chain employs TRBV5-1 and TRBJ1-1, with D possibly TRBD1 on 5 matching bases. The CDR3 totals 14 residues. Trimming stripped 0 bases from V and 7 bases from J, with 13 bases between. In germline, CDR1 is SGHRS, CDR2 YFSETQ. As DNA, the CDR3 is TGCGCCAGCAGCTTGGACGTCGGCAGGGATGAAGCTTTCTTT. Its protein product is CASSLDVGRDEAFF.

J is TRBJ2-7 and V is TRBV7-9, with D maybe TRBD1 (7 bases). V was cut by 5 bases and J by 2 bases, with 13 bases left in between. The CDR3 totals 14 residues. Germline values: CDR1 SEHNR, CDR2 FQNEAQ (reference sequence). The CDR3 reads CASSPSRGAYEQYF. The CDR3 bases are TGTGCCAGCAGCCCTTCCAGGGGGGCCTACGAGCAGTACTTC.

This sequence joins TRBV30 and TRBJ2-5, with 8 bases lining up with TRBD2. Germline-derived CDR1 and CDR2 are GTSNPN and SVGIG (reference sequence). With V trimmed by 3 bases and J by 4 bases, 4 bases remained unmatched. The CDR3 runs 13 residues. The CDR3 region has the DNA TGTGCCTGGAGGGGACTAGGTCGAGAGACCCAGTACTTC. It encodes CAWRGLGRETQYF.

The chain has TRBV2 and TRBJ1-5; TRBD1 might be the D (6 bases). This CDR3 comprises 16 residues. The V gene lost 5 bases and the J gene lost 6 bases, with 20 bases spanning the gap. Germline loops: CDR1 SNHLY, CDR2 FYNNEI. CDR3: CASSPWVGRGSQPQHF. CDR3 bases: TGTGCCAGCAGTCCCTGGGTGGGTAGGGGGAGTCAGCCCCAGCATTTT.

The rearrangement uses TRBV11-3 and TRBJ2-5; 8 bases align to TRBD1. With V trimmed by 1 base and J by 5 bases, 3 bases remained unmatched. In germline, CDR1 is SGHNT, CDR2 YENEEA. This CDR3 region has 14 residues. This chain's CDR3 is CASSLGTGYETQYF. Written as DNA, the CDR3 is TGTGCCAGCAGCTTAGGGACAGGGTATGAGACCCAGTACTTC.

V is TRBV18 and J is TRBJ1-4, with a weak D call TRBD1 (6 bases). V was trimmed by 4 bases and J by 2 bases, leaving 14 bases between them. CDR1 KGHSH and CDR2 LQKENI come from the germline V gene. This CDR3 comprises 16 residues. CDR3 sequence: CASSLSKQGTNEKLFF. The CDR3 DNA follows: TGTGCCAGCTCACTTTCCAAACAGGGTACTAATGAAAAACTGTTTTTT. The variable domain in full, with the rest retrieved from reference TRBV18 and TRBJ1-4, is NAGVMQNPRHLVRRRGQEARLRCSPMKGHSHVYWYRQLPEEGLKFMVYLQKENIIDESGMPKERFSAEFPKEGPSILRIQQVVRGDSAAYFCASSLSKQGTNEKLFFGSGTQLSVL.